This entry lists 18 T cell receptor beta chains sequenced from one sample in a study of response to subunit inactivated influenza vaccine. One entry per CDR3 protein results from TCRdb running MiXCR on the RT-PCR reads. The data hold about 780,000 distinct CDR3 sequences, with approximately 18% observed a single time. This specimen was PBMCs from blood, taken 5 to 6 days after vaccination. These receptor sequences come from a man aged 45 to 65 who received an inactivated influenza vaccine.

The chain carries TRBV13 and TRBJ2-1, with 12 bases fitting TRBD1. V lost 4 bases, J lost 8 bases, and 6 bases stayed unmatched. CDR3 length equals 15 residues. CDR1 is PRHDT and CDR2 is FYEKMQ in the germline V gene (reference sequence). This CDR3 is CASSSRDRGPHEQFF. CDR3 DNA sequence: TGTGCCAGCAGCTCCCGGGACAGGGGGCCACATGAGCAGTTCTTC.

This clonotype was counted ten times or more. The chain combines TRBV4-3 with TRBJ1-3; TRBD1 matches 9 bases. Germline V CDR1 and CDR2: LGHNA, YSLEER. CDR3 length: 17 amino acids. V shed 2 bases and J 2 bases; nucleotides not matched to a gene: 7. Here the CDR3 DNA reads TGCGCCAGCAGCCAATATGAGGGACAGGGCCCTGGAAACACCATATATTTT. It specifies CASSQYEGQGPGNTIYF.

The V gene is TRBV20-1, the J gene TRBJ2-3; 7 bases are shared with TRBD2. The germline V gene has CDR1 DFQATT and CDR2 SNEGSKA (reference sequence). The CDR3 contains 14 residues. V shed 3 bases, J shed 4 bases, and the junction held 7 bases outside the gene matches. In nucleotides, the CDR3 is TGCAGTGCTAGGCGGGGCGGGAGTCCAGATACGCAGTATTTT. This gives the protein CSARRGGSPDTQYF.

V usage is TRBV7-9 and J usage is TRBJ2-5; D may correspond to TRBD1 or TRBD2 (5 bases each). This CDR3 contains 14 residues. Looked up from germline, CDR1 is SEHNR and CDR2 is FQNEAQ (reference sequence). Between the trimmed V and J ends, which lost 5 bases and 0 bases, there was a span of 10 bases. The DNA of the CDR3 is TGTGCCAGCAGCCCCGGGGCTCACCAAGAGACCCAGTACTTC. Translating gives CASSPGAHQETQYF.

For this clonotype: One base away lies a much larger clone, so this may be a sequencing read error. The chain employs TRBV7-8 and TRBJ2-1; D not resolved. The CDR3 loop spans 15 amino acids. Germline loops: CDR1 SGHVS, CDR2 FQNEAQ. CDR3: CASSLGRLTYSEQFF. DNA for the CDR3: TGTGCCAGCAGCTTGGGCAGGCTGACCTACAGTGAGCAGTTCTTC. Full variable domain (rest looked up from reference TRBV7-8 and TRBJ2-1): GAGVSQSPRYKVAKRGQDVALRCDPISGHVSLFWYQQALGQGPEFLTYFQNEAQLDKSGLPSDRFFAERPEGSVSTLKIQRTQQEDSAVYLCASSLGRLTYSEQFFGPGTRLTVL.

This clonotype came up a few times. V usage is TRBV2 and J usage is TRBJ2-5; TRBD1 aligns across 7 bases. The CDR3 loop spans 14 amino acids. Germline lookup yields CDR1 SNHLY and CDR2 FYNNEI. V lost 7 bases to trimming and J lost 4 bases; unmatched junction nucleotides: 9. The CDR3: CASISDRAGETQYF. The CDR3 DNA reads as TGTGCCAGCATAAGCGACAGGGCAGGAGAGACCCAGTACTTC.

This chain uses TRBV12-3 or TRBV12-4 with TRBJ2-7; 9 positions match TRBD2. The V gene end was trimmed by 6 bases and the J gene end by 0 bases; junction bases not matched to a gene: 6. This CDR3 has 15 residues. In DNA, the CDR3 is TGTGCCAGCAGAGCTAGCGGGACGAGCTCCTACGAGCAGTACTTC. It is translated as CASRASGTSSYEQYF.

The rearrangement uses TRBV5-6 and TRBJ2-1; 15 bases agree with TRBD2. The V gene's germline CDR1 is SGHDT and CDR2 YYEEEE. The length of the CDR3 is 18 residues. V dropped 4 bases and J dropped 7; count of bases not matched to a gene: 12. The DNA for the CDR3 is TGTGCCAGCAGCCCCACGACCGGGACTAGCGGGAGGCTAAATGAGCAGTTCTTC. This encodes CASSPTTGTSGRLNEQFF.

This rearrangement joins TRBV6-1 to TRBJ2-7; the match to TRBD2 covers 9 bases. There are 16 residues in the CDR3. Trimming took 6 bases from V and 5 from J; bases not matched to a gene: 14. Germline V CDR1 and CDR2: MNHNS, SASEGT. The CDR3 region is CASSPRRAGGSHEQYF. The CDR3 DNA is TGTGCCAGCAGCCCGCGAAGAGCGGGGGGATCCCACGAGCAGTACTTC.

In its sample, this clonotype was seen many times. The chain has TRBV20-1 and TRBJ2-1; 12 bases match TRBD2. This CDR3 is built from 15 residues. V lost 6 bases, J lost 2 bases, and 5 bases stayed unmatched. The germline gives CDR1 DFQATT, CDR2 SNEGSKA (reference sequence). CDR3 region: CSAPLAGGTYNEQFF. The CDR3 DNA follows: TGCAGTGCCCCACTAGCGGGGGGTACCTACAATGAGCAGTTCTTC.

The chain carries TRBV4-3 and TRBJ2-7; D could derive from TRBD1 or TRBD2 (5 bases each). The CDR3 loop spans 17 amino acids. Per germline, CDR1 LGHNA and CDR2 YSLEER. V was pared by 4 bases and J by 0 bases, with 19 bases between. The CDR3 loop reads CASSPFWDGVYSYEQYF. DNA for the CDR3: TGCGCCAGCAGCCCATTCTGGGACGGGGTCTACTCCTACGAGCAGTACTTC.

This chain connects TRBV7-2 to TRBJ2-5; D might be TRBD2 (5 bases). Deletions cut 5 bases from V and 3 bases from J, with 10 bases between. The CDR3 is 13 residues long. Looked up from germline, CDR1 is SGHTA and CDR2 is FQGNSA. CDR3 DNA sequence: TGTGCCAGCAGCCGAGGGTCCGAAGAGACCCAGTACTTC. It is translated as CASSRGSEETQYF.

The chain carries TRBV29-1 and TRBJ2-2; the D gene is possibly TRBD2 (6 bases). Germline V CDR1 and CDR2: SQVTM, ANQGSEA. The CDR3 totals 13 residues. V was shortened by 6 bases and J by 4 bases, with 12 bases between the two germline ends. The CDR3 DNA reads as TGCAGCGTATTTCTGCGGGGCACCGGGGAGCTGTTTTTT. It specifies CSVFLRGTGELFF.

This clonotype has just a few counts. The chain is built from TRBV20-1 and TRBJ1-6; TRBD1 aligns across 7 bases. The CDR3 length is 16 residues. With V trimmed by 2 bases and J by 5 bases, 9 bases remained unmatched. Germline V gene data show CDR1 as DFQATT and CDR2 as SNEGSKA (reference sequence). CDR3 in amino acids: CSARYGNRGNNSPLHF. The CDR3 bases are TGCAGTGCTAGATATGGGAACAGGGGAAATAATTCACCCCTCCACTTT.

This clonotype has more than one count but fewer than ten. This sequence joins TRBV7-3 and TRBJ2-2; either TRBD1 or TRBD2 may supply D (5 bases each). Germline assignment: CDR1 SGHTA and CDR2 FQGTGA. Trimming took off 5 bases at V and 6 bases at J, with 19 bases between the two ends. The CDR3 has 16 residues. DNA of the CDR3: TGTGCCAGCAGCCAGGGACCGCCCGGTTGGTCCGGGGAGCTGTTTTTT. This gives the protein CASSQGPPGWSGELFF.

This clonotype has just a few counts. J is TRBJ2-1 and V is TRBV20-1; 8 bases map to TRBD2. Germline V gives CDR1 DFQATT, CDR2 SNEGSKA (reference sequence). The CDR3 runs 14 residues. Trimming took 6 bases from V and 5 from J; bases not matched to a gene: 9. CDR3 bases: TGCAGTGCCCTTAGAGGACTAGCAGACAATGAGCAGTTCTTC. This sequence encodes CSALRGLADNEQFF.

This clonotype occurred a few times. The chain couples TRBV20-1 to TRBJ2-1; 16 bases fit TRBD2. V was clipped by 5 bases and J by 12 bases; unmatched bases: 10. Germline V gene sequence: CDR1 DFQATT, CDR2 SNEGSKA (reference sequence). The length of the CDR3 is 15 residues. The CDR3 coding sequence is TGCAGTGCTCACCAAGGGACTAGCGGGAGGGCCGGGCAGTTCTTC. This encodes CSAHQGTSGRAGQFF.

This clonotype was found a few times. The chain recombines TRBV15 with TRBJ2-3; the match to TRBD2 covers 10 bases. Germline assignment: CDR1 LNHNV and CDR2 YYDKDF (reference sequence). The ends lost 6 bases at V and 6 bases at J; junction bases unmatched: 21. The CDR3 length is 19 residues. CDR3 coding DNA: TGTGCCACCAGTACTCGGACTAGCGGATACATCGGGTCCCGTGATACGCAGTATTTT. It encodes CATSTRTSGYIGSRDTQYF.